The 13 T cell receptor beta chains below were found in one sample sequenced in a study of blood T cell repertoires in COVID-19. Method: immunoSEQ multiplex PCR; TCRdb's copy keeps in-frame clones and lacks some. The sample contains about 200,000 clones, 80% to 90% of which appear only once. Sequenced sample: peripheral blood. Source of these receptors: a middle-aged man with acute or convalescent COVID-19.

As to this clone: Other DNA sequences of this sample code for an identical CDR3. This sequence joins TRBV5-1 and TRBJ1-4; maybe TRBD1 (5 bases). Germline assignment: CDR1 SGHRS and CDR2 YFSETQ. The CDR3 is 15 amino acids. Trimming took 3 bases from V and 0 from J, leaving 9 bases between them. DNA for the CDR3: TGCGCCAGCAGCTCGGCAGGGACAACTAATGAAAAACTGTTTTTT. Its protein product is CASSSAGTTNEKLFF.

The V and J genes are TRBV10-3 and TRBJ1-2; 7 bases line up with TRBD1. V lost 3 bases and J lost 2; bases outside the gene matches: 6. The CDR3 is 15 amino acids. The germline V gene has CDR1 ENHRY and CDR2 SYGVKD. The CDR3 loop is CAISDSDRTNYGYTF. The CDR3 nucleotides read TGTGCCATCAGTGATTCGGACAGGACCAACTATGGCTACACCTTC.

The V and J genes are TRBV5-1 and TRBJ2-3; 7 bases fit TRBD1. The junction had 3 bases not matched to a gene; V was cut back by 0 bases and J by 5 bases. The CDR3 sequence is 14 residues long. In germline, CDR1 is SGHRS, CDR2 YFSETQ. CDR3 nucleotides: TGCGCCAGCAGCTTGGAGGGGGCGGTAGATACGCAGTATTTT. This gives the protein CASSLEGAVDTQYF.

V usage is TRBV6-5 and J usage is TRBJ1-1; 8 bases agree with TRBD1. Per the germline V gene, CDR1 is MNHEY and CDR2 is SVGAGI. The CDR3 spans 13 residues. The J segment lost 6 bases and the V segment lost 8 bases, leaving 8 bases of the junction unmatched. The DNA for the CDR3 is TGTGCCAGCTCCTCAGGACAGGGCTCTGAAGCTTTCTTT. It yields the protein CASSSGQGSEAFF.

This clone was seen a single time. This chain connects TRBV6-5 to TRBJ2-7, with D possibly TRBD2 on 7 matching bases. Trimming stripped 0 bases from V and 7 bases from J, with 13 bases between. The CDR3 extends over 14 amino acids. The germline V gene encodes CDR1 MNHEY and CDR2 SVGAGI. The CDR3 region is CASSYSGGLWEQYF. The CDR3 DNA reads TGTGCCAGCAGTTACTCGGGGGGGCTCTGGGAGCAGTACTTC.

The rearrangement joins TRBV19 to TRBJ1-2; D remains ambiguous. The CDR3 consists of 16 residues. Germline V gives CDR1 LNHDA, CDR2 SQIVND (reference sequence). Trimming stripped 7 bases from V and 4 bases from J, with 22 bases between. The CDR3 DNA reads as TGTGCCAGTAACGCATCCAGGAACAACCCGAGCTATGGCTACACCTTC. Translating gives CASNASRNNPSYGYTF.

The CDR3 DNA reads TGTGCCAGCAGTTTACAGGGTAGGAGCGGCTACACCTTC. Amino acid sequence: CASSLQGRSGYTF. This chain joins TRBV12-3 or TRBV12-4 and TRBJ1-2; TRBD1 might be the D (5 bases). Trimming removed 2 bases from V and 8 bases from J, with 12 bases in between. This CDR3 is 13 amino acids long.

This clone showed up just once. The V call is TRBV7-2, the J call TRBJ2-5, with TRBD2 as a possible D gene (6 bases). Trimming cost V 3 bases and J 1 base, with 6 bases left between them. Germline lookup yields CDR1 SGHTA and CDR2 FQGNSA. CDR3 size: 13 residues. The CDR3 nucleotides are TGTGCCAGCAGCTTTAGCGGCCAAGAGACCCAGTACTTC. The encoded protein is CASSFSGQETQYF.

The chain has TRBV30 and TRBJ2-1, with D maybe TRBD2 (5 bases). There are 13 residues in the CDR3. Germline CDR1 GTSNPN, CDR2 SVGIG (reference sequence). The V end was cut by 1 base, the J end by 4 bases, with 8 bases between. CDR3 sequence (DNA): TGTGCCTGGAGTGCTGGACTTTACAATGAGCAGTTCTTC. This gives the protein CAWSAGLYNEQFF.

This clone appeared a few times. The CDR3 bases are TGCAGCGCTTCAGGACACCGGGACATACCGTCATGGAATGGCTACACCTTC. Translated, it gives CSASGHRDIPSWNGYTF. This chain connects TRBV29-1 to TRBJ1-2; a possible D gene is TRBD1 (6 bases). Germline CDR1 SQVTM, CDR2 ANQGSEA. The CDR3 is 17 amino acids. Trimming removed 7 bases from V and 6 bases from J, with 30 bases in between.

The chain joins TRBV6-1 to TRBJ1-1, with 8 bases fitting TRBD1. Germline trimming cut 3 bases from V and 3 bases from J; bases unmatched to any gene: 12. The CDR3 totals 17 residues. The germline V gene encodes CDR1 MNHNS and CDR2 SASEGT. CDR3 DNA: TGTGCCAGCAGTGACCGGACAGGGAGGATGTTGGACACTGAAGCTTTCTTT. Translated: CASSDRTGRMLDTEAFF.

This chain's CDR3 is CASRAQTNTEAFF. CDR3 DNA: TGCGCCAGCAGGGCCCAGACAAACACTGAAGCTTTCTTT. The V call is TRBV5-1, the J call TRBJ1-1; D gene ambiguous. In germline, CDR1 is SGHRS, CDR2 YFSETQ. CDR3 length: 13 amino acids. Trimming took off 5 bases at V and 2 bases at J, with 10 bases between the two ends.

CDR3 bases: TGCGCCAGCAGCTTGGGGACAGGGGATAATCAGCCCCAGCATTTT. This encodes CASSLGTGDNQPQHF. The chain links TRBV5-1 to TRBJ1-5, with 9 bases lining up with TRBD1. The germline CDR1 and CDR2 sequences are SGHRS and YFSETQ. This CDR3 has 15 amino acids. The V segment lost 0 bases and the J segment 4 bases; nucleotides outside the gene matches: 2. The whole variable domain, filled in from reference TRBV5-1 and TRBJ1-5, reads KAGVTQTPRYLIKTRGQQVTLSCSPISGHRSVSWYQQTPGQGLQFLFEYFSETQRNKGNFPGRFSGRQFSNSRSEMNVSTLELGDSALYLCASSLGTGDNQPQHFGDGTRLSIL.